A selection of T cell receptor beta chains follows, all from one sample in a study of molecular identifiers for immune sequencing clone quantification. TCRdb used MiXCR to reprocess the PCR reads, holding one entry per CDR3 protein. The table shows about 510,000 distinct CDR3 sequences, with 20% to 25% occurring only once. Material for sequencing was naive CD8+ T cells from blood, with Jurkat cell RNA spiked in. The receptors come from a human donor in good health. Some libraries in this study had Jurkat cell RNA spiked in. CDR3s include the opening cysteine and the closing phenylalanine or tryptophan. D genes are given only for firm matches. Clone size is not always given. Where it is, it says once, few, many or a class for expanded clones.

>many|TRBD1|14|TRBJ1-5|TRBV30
TGTGCCTGGACGTCCGGGACAGGGGGTCAGCCCCAGCATTTT
CAWTSGTGGQPQHF
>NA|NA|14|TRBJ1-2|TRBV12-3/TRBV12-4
TGTGCCAGCAGTTTAGTCTTAACGGAGTATGGCTACACCTTC
CASSLVLTEYGYTF
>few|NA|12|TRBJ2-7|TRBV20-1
TGCAGTGCTAGGTCGGGTTTGTACGAGCAGTACTTC
CSARSGLYEQYF
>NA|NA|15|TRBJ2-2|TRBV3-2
TGTGCCAGCAGCCAAGAGGCACAAAACACCGGGGAGCTGTTTTTT
CASSQEAQNTGELFF
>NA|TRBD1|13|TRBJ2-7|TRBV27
TGTGCCAGCAGTACGACAGGGGCCTACGAGCAGTACTTC
CASSTTGAYEQYF
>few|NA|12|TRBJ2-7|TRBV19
TGTGCCAGTAGTATAGACGGGTACGAGCAGTACTTC
CASSIDGYEQYF
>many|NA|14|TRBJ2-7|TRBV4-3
TGCGCCAGCAGCCAAGGAGTAGGCCCCCACGAGCAGTACTTC
CASSQGVGPHEQYF
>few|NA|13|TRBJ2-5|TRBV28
TGTGCCAGCAGGCCTCCCCCCGAAGAGACCCAGTACTTC
CASRPPPEETQYF
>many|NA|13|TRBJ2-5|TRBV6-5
TGTGCCAGCAGTCCCCCCCCGGCGGAGACCCAGTACTTC
CASSPPPAETQYF
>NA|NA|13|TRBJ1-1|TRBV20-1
TGCAGTGCTAGGGCGGGCGTGAGTACTGAAGCTTTCTTT
CSARAGVSTEAFF
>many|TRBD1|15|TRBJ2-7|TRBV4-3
TGCGCCAGCAGCCAAGAACTGGGACAGAAGTACGAGCAGTACTTC
CASSQELGQKYEQYF
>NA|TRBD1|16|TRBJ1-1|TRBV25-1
TGTGCCAGCAGTGGTTGGGACAGGGGGCTTGGTACTGAAGCTTTCTTT
CASSGWDRGLGTEAFF
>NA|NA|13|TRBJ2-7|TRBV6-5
TGTGCCAGCAGATCCGGGACTCCCTACAAGCAGTACTTC
CASRSGTPYKQYF
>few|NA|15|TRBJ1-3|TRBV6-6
TGTGCCAGCACCCTCCCCTGGCGGGCTGGAAACACCATATATTTT
CASTLPWRAGNTIYF
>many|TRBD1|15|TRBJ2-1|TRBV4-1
TGCGCCAGCAGCCTGAACAGGGGCACGGGAAATGAGCAGTTCTTC
CASSLNRGTGNEQFF
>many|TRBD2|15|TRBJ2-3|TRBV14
TGTGCCAGCAGCCAACTAGCGGCCAGCACAGATACGCAGTATTTT
CASSQLAASTDTQYF
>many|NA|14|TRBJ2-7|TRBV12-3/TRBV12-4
TGTGCCAGCAGCTTGGGGGGTTCCGTCTACGAGCAGTACTTC
CASSLGGSVYEQYF
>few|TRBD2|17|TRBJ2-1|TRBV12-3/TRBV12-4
TGTGCCAGTTCGACTAGCATGACACGGACGATCTACAATGAGCAGTTCTTC
CASSTSMTRTIYNEQFF
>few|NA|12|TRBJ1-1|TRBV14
TGTGCCAGCAGCCAAGTCGTAAATGAAGCTTTCTTT
CASSQVVNEAFF
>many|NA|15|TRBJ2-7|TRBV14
TGTGCCAGCAGCCAAGATTCTGTCCGAGCCTACGAGCAGTACTTC
CASSQDSVRAYEQYF
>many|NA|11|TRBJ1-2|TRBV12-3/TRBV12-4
TGTGCCAGCAGTTTAGGGACCTGGCACACCTTC
CASSLGTWHTF
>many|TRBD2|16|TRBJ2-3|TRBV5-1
TGCGCCAGCAGCCCTGGACTAGCGGGAGGAGGTGATACGCAGTATTTT
CASSPGLAGGGDTQYF
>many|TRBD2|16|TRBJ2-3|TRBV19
TGTGCCAGTAGTTCCGGGACTAGCGCCGACACAGATACGCAGTATTTT
CASSSGTSADTDTQYF
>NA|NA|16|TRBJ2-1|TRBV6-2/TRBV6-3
TGTGCCAGCAGTTACTCGCGAGGGTTACCCGACAATGAGCAGTTCTTC
CASSYSRGLPDNEQFF
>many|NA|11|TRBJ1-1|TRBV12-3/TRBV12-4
TGTGCCAGCACCCTGGACGGGGAAGCTTTCTTT
CASTLDGEAFF
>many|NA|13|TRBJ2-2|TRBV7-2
TGTGCCAGCAGCTTAGTACTGGCAGCGGAGCTGTTTTTT
CASSLVLAAELFF
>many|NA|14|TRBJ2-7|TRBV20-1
TGCAGTGCTAGGACGGGGGACAGCCCCTACGAGCAGTACTTC
CSARTGDSPYEQYF
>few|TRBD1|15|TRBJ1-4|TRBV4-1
TGCGCCAGCAGCCAAGACGGGACAGAGAATGAAAAACTGTTTTTT
CASSQDGTENEKLFF
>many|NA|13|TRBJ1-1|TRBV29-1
TGCAGCGTTAGGGAGGGGAGTTTTCGGGAAGCTTTCTTT
CSVREGSFREAFF
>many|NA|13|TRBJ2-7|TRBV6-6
TGTGCCAGCAGCATACCCGAGAGCTACGAGCAGTACTTC
CASSIPESYEQYF
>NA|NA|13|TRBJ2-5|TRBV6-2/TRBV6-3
TGTGCCAGCAGCCCATTTATTCTGGAGACCCAGTACTTC
CASSPFILETQYF
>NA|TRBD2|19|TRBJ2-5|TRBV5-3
TGTACCAGCAGCTTGGCCCCCCCCCAACTAGCGGGAATACAAGAGACCCAGTACTTC
CTSSLAPPQLAGIQETQYF
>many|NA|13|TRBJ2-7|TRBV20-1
TGCAGCGCCCGGCAGGGGAGCTCCTACGAGCAGTACTTC
CSARQGSSYEQYF
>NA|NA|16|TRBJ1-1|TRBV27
TGTGCCAGCAGTTTAATACCTACAGGGCCCCAAACGGAAGCTTTCTTT
CASSLIPTGPQTEAFF
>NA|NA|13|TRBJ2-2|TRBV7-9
TGTGCCAGCAGCTCCAGGGGAACCGGGGAGCGGTTTTTT
CASSSRGTGERFF
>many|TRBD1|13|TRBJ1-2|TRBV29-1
TGCAGCGTAGTGACAGGGGAAAGCTATGGCTACACCTTC
CSVVTGESYGYTF
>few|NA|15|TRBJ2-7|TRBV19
TGTGCCAGTAGTACCTCAGGGTATTCTACGGATGAGCAGTACTTC
CASSTSGYSTDEQYF
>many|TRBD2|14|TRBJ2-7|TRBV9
TGTGCCAGCAGCGGAAGAGGCGGGAGGTACGAGCAGTACTTC
CASSGRGGRYEQYF
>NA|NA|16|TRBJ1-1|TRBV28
TGTGCCAGCAGTTTAAATCTCGCAGTCAAGAACACTGAAGCTTTCTTT
CASSLNLAVKNTEAFF
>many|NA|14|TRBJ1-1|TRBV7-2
TGTGCCAGCGCCCCCCGATGGGCAAACACTGAAGCTTTCTTT
CASAPRWANTEAFF
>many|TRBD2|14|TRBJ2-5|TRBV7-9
TGTGCCAGCAGTCAGACTAGCGACCAAGAGACCCAGTACTTC
CASSQTSDQETQYF
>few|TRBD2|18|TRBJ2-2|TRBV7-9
TGTGCCAGCAGCTCCCCGACTAGCGGGGACCGGTACCCCGGGGAGCTGTTTTTT
CASSSPTSGDRYPGELFF
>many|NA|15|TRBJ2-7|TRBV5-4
TGTGCCAGCAATTTGGAAGCCGGGACAAAATACGAGCAGTACTTC
CASNLEAGTKYEQYF
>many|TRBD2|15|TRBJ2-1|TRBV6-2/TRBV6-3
TGTGCCAGCAGTTCACGACTAGCGTATTACAATGAGCAGTTCTTC
CASSSRLAYYNEQFF
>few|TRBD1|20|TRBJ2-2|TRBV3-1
TGTGCCAGCAGCCAAGAGGCGACAGGGGGGCCTAATACGACCACCGGGGAGCTGTTTTTT
CASSQEATGGPNTTTGELFF
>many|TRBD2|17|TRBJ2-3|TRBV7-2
TGTGCCAGCAGCCTCGGGCTAGCGGGGGGAAGCACAGATACGCAGTATTTT
CASSLGLAGGSTDTQYF
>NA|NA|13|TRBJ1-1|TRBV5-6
TGTGCCAGCAGCGTCATGCTAGCGGCTGAAGCTTTCTTT
CASSVMLAAEAFF
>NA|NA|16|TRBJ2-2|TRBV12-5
TGTGCTAGTGGAATAACCGGGGCGGTGGTAACCGGGGAGCTGTTTTTT
CASGITGAVVTGELFF
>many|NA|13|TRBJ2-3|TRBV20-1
TGCAGTGCTCCACCGCAGGGAACAGATACGCAGTATTTT
CSAPPQGTDTQYF
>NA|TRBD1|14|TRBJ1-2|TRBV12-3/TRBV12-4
TGTGCCAGCAGTTCGGGACAGGGACGATATGGCTACACCTTC
CASSSGQGRYGYTF
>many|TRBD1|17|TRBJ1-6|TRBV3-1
TGTGCCAGCAGCCAATCTCGACAGGGTTCGGTGAATTCACCCCTCCACTTT
CASSQSRQGSVNSPLHF
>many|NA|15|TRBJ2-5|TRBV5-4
TGTGCCAGCAGCTTTTCAGGGGGGGCCCAAGAGACCCAGTACTTC
CASSFSGGAQETQYF
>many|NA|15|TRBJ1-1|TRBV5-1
TGCGCCAGCAGCTTGGAGCAGGGGCCCCACGCTGAAGCTTTCTTT
CASSLEQGPHAEAFF
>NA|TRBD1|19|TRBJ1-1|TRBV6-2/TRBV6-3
TGTGCCAGCAGTCTCCCCCCGGGCATTCGGCAGGGGGGTAACACTGAAGCTTTCTTT
CASSLPPGIRQGGNTEAFF
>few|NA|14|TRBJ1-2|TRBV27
TGTGCCAGCAGTTTAGGTCCCCGAAACTATGGCTACACCTTC
CASSLGPRNYGYTF